Listed here is a single T cell receptor (beta chain). The record originates from a study of control samples from healthy donors and cancer patients. The CDR3 length is 13 residues. Looked up from germline, CDR1 is SGHTA and CDR2 is FQGTGA. V gave up 8 bases and J gave up 8 bases, with 13 bases separating them. Data came from immunoSEQ multiplex PCR; TCRdb stores just in-frame clones and leaves some out. The sample has over 150,000 clones, about 91% seen once; the top ten hold around 2%. This clonotype originated in a woman aged 40 to 50 in good health. The chain couples TRBV7-3 to TRBJ1-6; tentative D call: TRBD1 (6 bases). The specimen was blood. The CDR3 region is CASSTAGDSPLHF. Written as DNA, the CDR3 is TGTGCCAGCTCAACCGCAGGGGATTCACCCCTCCACTTT.